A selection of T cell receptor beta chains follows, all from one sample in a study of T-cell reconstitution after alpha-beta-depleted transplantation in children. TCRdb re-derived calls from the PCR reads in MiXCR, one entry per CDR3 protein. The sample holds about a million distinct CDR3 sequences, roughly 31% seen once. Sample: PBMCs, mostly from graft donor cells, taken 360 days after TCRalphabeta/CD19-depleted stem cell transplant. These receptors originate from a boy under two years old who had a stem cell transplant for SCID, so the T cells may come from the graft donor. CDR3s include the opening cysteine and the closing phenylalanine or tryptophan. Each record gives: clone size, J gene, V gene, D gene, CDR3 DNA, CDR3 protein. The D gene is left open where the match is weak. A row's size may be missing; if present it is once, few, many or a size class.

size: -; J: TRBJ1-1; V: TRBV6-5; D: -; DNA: TGTGCCAGCAGTTACGGGCGGCCTCCGCTGCGGAACACTGAAGCTTTCTTT; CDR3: CASSYGRPPLRNTEAFF
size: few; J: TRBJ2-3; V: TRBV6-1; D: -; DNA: TGTGCCAGCAGTCGTACAGGGAACGCAGATACGCAGTATTTT; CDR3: CASSRTGNADTQYF
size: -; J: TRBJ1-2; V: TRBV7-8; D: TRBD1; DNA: TGTGCCAGCAGCCCAGGGGGCGCGGGTGGCTACACCTTC; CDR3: CASSPGGAGGYTF
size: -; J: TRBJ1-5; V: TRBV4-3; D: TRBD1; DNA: TGCGCCAGCAGCCAAGATCACGGACAGGGTAATCAGCCCCAGCATTTT; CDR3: CASSQDHGQGNQPQHF
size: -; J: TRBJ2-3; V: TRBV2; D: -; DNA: TGTGCCAGCCCTGATGGGGGGAGGTTCGATACGCAGTATTTT; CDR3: CASPDGGRFDTQYF
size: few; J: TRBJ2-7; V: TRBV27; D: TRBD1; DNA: TGTGCCAGCAGTCCAGGGGGTAGCATTTACGAGCAGTACTTC; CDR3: CASSPGGSIYEQYF
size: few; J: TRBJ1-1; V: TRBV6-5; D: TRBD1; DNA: TGTGCCAGCAGTTACTCGTCAGGGGGCCGTCCTGAAGCTTTCTTT; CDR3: CASSYSSGGRPEAFF
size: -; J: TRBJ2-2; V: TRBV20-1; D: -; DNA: TGCCACCATCCTGGGGAGCTGTTTTTT; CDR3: CHHPGELFF
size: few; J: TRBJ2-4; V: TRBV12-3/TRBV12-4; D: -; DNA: TGTGCCAGCAAGCAGGGGTTTACGGTTCGCTTC; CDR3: CASKQGFTVRF
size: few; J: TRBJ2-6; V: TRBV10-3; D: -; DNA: TGTGCCATCAGTGAACGGCAGGGTCACCTCTCTGGGGCCAACGTCCTGACTTTC; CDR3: CAISERQGHLSGANVLTF
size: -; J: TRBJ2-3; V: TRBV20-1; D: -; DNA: TGCAGTGCTAGGGGCGGACCCCTCTCTAGCACAGATACGCAGTATTTT; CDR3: CSARGGPLSSTDTQYF
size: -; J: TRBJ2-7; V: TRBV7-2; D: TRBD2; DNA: TGTGCCAGCAGCTTAGGACTAGCGGGGGCACTCTACGAGCAGTACTTC; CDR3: CASSLGLAGALYEQYF
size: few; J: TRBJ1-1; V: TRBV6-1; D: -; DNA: TGTGCCAGCAGTGAAGCGCGTGGGAAAGGAGCTTTCTTT; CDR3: CASSEARGKGAFF
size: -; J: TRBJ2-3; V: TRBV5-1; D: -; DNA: TGCGCCAGCAGCTTAATAGGCTACGACACAGATACGCAGTATTTT; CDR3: CASSLIGYDTDTQYF
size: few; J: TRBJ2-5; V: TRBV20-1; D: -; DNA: TGCAGTGCTAGAGATATCGGTGGGCGAACAGGGGAGACCCAGTACTTC; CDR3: CSARDIGGRTGETQYF
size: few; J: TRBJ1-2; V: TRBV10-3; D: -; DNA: TGTGCCATCAGTGATTTTGAGGGAGGCTATGGCTACACCTTC; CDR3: CAISDFEGGYGYTF
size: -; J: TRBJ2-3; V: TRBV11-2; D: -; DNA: TGTGCCAGCAGTACAGGGGGGGCCGGTACGCAGTATTTT; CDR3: CASSTGGAGTQYF
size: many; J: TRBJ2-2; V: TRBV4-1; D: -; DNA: TGCGCCAGCAGGGGGGCTTCCTCTTTCACCGGGGAGCTGTTTTTT; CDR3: CASRGASSFTGELFF
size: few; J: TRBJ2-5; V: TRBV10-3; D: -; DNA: TGTGCCATCAGTGAGTCTGACAGTTACCAAGAGACCCAGTACTTC; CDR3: CAISESDSYQETQYF
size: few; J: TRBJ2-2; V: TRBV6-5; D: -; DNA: TGTGCCAGCAGTTACCCCACCGGGGAGCTGTTTTTT; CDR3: CASSYPTGELFF
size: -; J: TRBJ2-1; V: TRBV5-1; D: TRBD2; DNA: TGCGCCAGCAGCTCTAGCGGGGGGGACTACAATGAGCAGTTCTTC; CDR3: CASSSSGGDYNEQFF
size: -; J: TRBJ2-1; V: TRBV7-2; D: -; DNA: TGTGCCAGCAGCTTAGTAGTATCCTTCGATGAGCAGTTCTTC; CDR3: CASSLVVSFDEQFF
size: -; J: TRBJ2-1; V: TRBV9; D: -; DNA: TGTGCCAGCAGCGTAGGTCGTGGGGGCCTCTACAATGAGCAGTTCTTC; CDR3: CASSVGRGGLYNEQFF
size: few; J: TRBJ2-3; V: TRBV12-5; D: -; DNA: TGTGCTAGTGGTCCGCCCACAGATACGCAGTATTTT; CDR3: CASGPPTDTQYF
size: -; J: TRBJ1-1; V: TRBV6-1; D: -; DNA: TGTGCCAGCAGGATCGGGCCCTTGAACACTGAAGCTTTCTTT; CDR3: CASRIGPLNTEAFF
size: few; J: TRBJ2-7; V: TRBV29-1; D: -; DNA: TGCAGCGTTGAATGGAGTAGCTCCTACGAGCAGTACTTC; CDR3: CSVEWSSSYEQYF
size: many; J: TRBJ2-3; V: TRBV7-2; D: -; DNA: TGTGCCAGCAGTTTAACGGGGGGCAGCACAGATACGCAGTATTTT; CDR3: CASSLTGGSTDTQYF
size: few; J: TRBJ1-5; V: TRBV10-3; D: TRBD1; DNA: TGTGCCATCAGTGAGGGGACAGGGATGCAGCCCCAGCATTTT; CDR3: CAISEGTGMQPQHF
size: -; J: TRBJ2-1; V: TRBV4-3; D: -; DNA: TGCGCCAGCAGCCGGATTCAGGGGTATGAGCAGTTCTTC; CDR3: CASSRIQGYEQFF
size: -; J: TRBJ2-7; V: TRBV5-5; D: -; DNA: TGTGCCAGCAGCCCGCTAGGGGCCACATCCACCTACGAGCAGTACTTC; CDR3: CASSPLGATSTYEQYF
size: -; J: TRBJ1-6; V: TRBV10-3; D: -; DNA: TGTGCCACCGGACAGCCTTATAATTCACCCCTCCACTTT; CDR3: CATGQPYNSPLHF
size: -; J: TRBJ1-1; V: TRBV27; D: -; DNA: TGTGCCAGCAGTTTCTCGAGAGCATCGGCAGTTGAAGCTTTCTTT; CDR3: CASSFSRASAVEAFF
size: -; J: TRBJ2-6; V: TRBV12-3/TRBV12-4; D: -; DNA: TGTGCCAGCAGTCGGGACGCAGTTGTCTCTGGGGCCAACGTCCTGACTTTC; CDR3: CASSRDAVVSGANVLTF
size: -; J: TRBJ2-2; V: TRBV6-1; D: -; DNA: TGTGCCAGCAGACTTCCGGGACGAGCAAACACCGGGGAGCTGTTTTTT; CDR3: CASRLPGRANTGELFF
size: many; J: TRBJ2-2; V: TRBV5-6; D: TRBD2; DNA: TGTGCCAGCAGCCTGCCTGGACTAGCGGGGTTCGGGGAGCTGTTTTTT; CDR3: CASSLPGLAGFGELFF
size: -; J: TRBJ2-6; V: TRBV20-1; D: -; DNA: TGCAGTGCTAGAAATGGGAGCAGCCTTCCAAGCTCTGGGGCCAACGTCCTGACTTTC; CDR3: CSARNGSSLPSSGANVLTF
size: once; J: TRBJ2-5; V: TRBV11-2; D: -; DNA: TGTGCCAGCAGCTTACTCAGGACAGCCGGCGAGACCCAGTACTTC; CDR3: CASSLLRTAGETQYF
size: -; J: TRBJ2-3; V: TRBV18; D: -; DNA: TGTGCCAGCTCACCATTAGATTCTGGCACAGATACGCAGTATTTT; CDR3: CASSPLDSGTDTQYF
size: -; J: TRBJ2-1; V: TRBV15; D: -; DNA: TGTGCCACCAGCAGAGATTCGGGGTTTATTATCAATGAGCAGTTCTTC; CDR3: CATSRDSGFIINEQFF
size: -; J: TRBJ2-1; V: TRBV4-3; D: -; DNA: TGCGCCAGCAGCCAAGATGAGCTCCCCGGGGGCAATGAGCAGTTCTTC; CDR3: CASSQDELPGGNEQFF
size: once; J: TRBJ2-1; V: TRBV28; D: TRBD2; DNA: TGTGCCAGCAGTTTGGGGCCCGTGGGGGGGGATGAGCAGTTCTTC; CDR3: CASSLGPVGGDEQFF
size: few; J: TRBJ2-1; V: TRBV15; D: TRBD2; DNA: TGTGCCACCAGCAGTAGCGGGGGGTCGTATGAGCAGTTCTTC; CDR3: CATSSSGGSYEQFF
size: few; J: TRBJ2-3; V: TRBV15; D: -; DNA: TGTGCCACCAGCAGAGACCGAGGCACAGATACGCAGTATTTT; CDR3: CATSRDRGTDTQYF
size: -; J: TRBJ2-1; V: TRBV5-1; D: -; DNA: TGCGCCAGCAGCTTGGGACAGGCCGCGGGTGAGCAGTTCTTC; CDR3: CASSLGQAAGEQFF